A single sample is the source of the 19 T cell receptor beta chains below, sequenced in a study of response to subunit inactivated influenza vaccine. TCRdb reanalysed the RT-PCR reads using MiXCR and keeps one entry per CDR3 protein. This table has 550,000 to 600,000 distinct CDR3 sequences, approximately 12% appearing once. The specimen was PBMCs from blood, collected on the day of vaccination. The receptors were gathered from a man in his forties or fifties who received an inactivated influenza vaccine.

This clonotype has just a few counts. The chain recombines TRBV28 with TRBJ2-7; D ambiguous. Germline V gene data show CDR1 as MDHEN and CDR2 as SYDVKM. Trimming removed 7 bases from V and 5 bases from J, with 18 bases in between. This CDR3 is 14 amino acids long. CDR3 sequence: CASNSPASRNEQYF. CDR3 bases: TGTGCCAGCAACTCCCCGGCTAGTCGGAACGAGCAGTACTTC.

A few counts support this clonotype. The V call is TRBV10-3, the J call TRBJ2-7, with TRBD1 matching 9 bases. This CDR3 contains 16 residues. Germline CDR1 ENHRY, CDR2 SYGVKD. V dropped 2 bases and J dropped 2; count of bases not matched to a gene: 7. CDR3 sequence reads: CAISEGPTGGTYEQYF. The CDR3 nucleotides read TGTGCCATCAGTGAGGGTCCGACAGGGGGTACCTACGAGCAGTACTTC.

This clonotype turned up a few times. The chain joins TRBV5-1 to TRBJ2-3; D may match TRBD1 or TRBD2 (5 bases each). The ends were cut back, 4 bases at V and 5 bases at J, with 11 bases in the middle. Looked up from germline, CDR1 is SGHRS and CDR2 is YFSETQ. The length of the CDR3 is 13 residues. The CDR3 sequence is CASSKGRQDTQYF. CDR3 DNA: TGCGCCAGCAGCAAGGGACGCCAAGATACGCAGTATTTT.

There are many counts of this clonotype. The V and J genes are TRBV6-2 or TRBV6-3 and TRBJ2-3, with unresolved D. CDR3 size: 14 residues. V gave up 8 bases and J gave up 0 bases, with 12 bases separating them. CDR1 and CDR2 from the germline V gene are MNHEY and SVGEGT. The CDR3 here is CASARWGSTDTQYF. The CDR3 coding sequence is TGTGCCAGCGCACGGTGGGGAAGCACAGATACGCAGTATTTT.

Only a few counts were recorded for this clonotype. The junction shows a germline mismatch at one end, possibly a read error. The chain combines TRBV29-1 with TRBJ2-2; TRBD1 or TRBD2 may be the D gene (5 bases each). Germline CDR1 is SQVTM and CDR2 is ANQGSEA. CDR3 length equals 9 residues. DNA of the CDR3: TGCAGCCTCTCTGGGGGGCTGTTTTTT. Residues: CSLSGGLFF.

This rearrangement joins TRBV28 to TRBJ2-7; 7 bases line up with TRBD2. The CDR3 spans 15 residues. Germline CDR1 MDHEN, CDR2 SYDVKM. Germline trimming cut 3 bases from V and 2 bases from J; bases unmatched to any gene: 7. The CDR3 sequence is CASSFGWGGPYEQYF. The CDR3 coding sequence is TGTGCCAGCAGTTTTGGGTGGGGGGGACCCTACGAGCAGTACTTC.

The chain has TRBV6-1 and TRBJ2-1, with D possibly TRBD2 on 6 matching bases. V was shortened by 4 bases and J by 7 bases, with 20 bases between the two germline ends. The CDR3 totals 16 residues. CDR1 is MNHNS and CDR2 is SASEGT in the germline V gene. CDR3: CASSVAGSLGRNEQFF. The CDR3, as DNA: TGTGCCAGCAGTGTCGCCGGGAGCCTTGGGAGAAATGAGCAGTTCTTC.

This chain uses TRBV4-2 with TRBJ2-3, with TRBD2 matching over 14 bases. This CDR3 is built from 16 residues. In germline, CDR1 is LGHNA, CDR2 YNFKEQ. The ends lost 4 bases at V and 4 bases at J; junction bases unmatched: 4. Written as DNA, the CDR3 is TGTGCCAGCAGCCGGGAGACTAGCGGGGGGGCAGATACGCAGTATTTT. It translates to CASSRETSGGADTQYF.

The sample holds a few counts of this clonotype. This chain connects TRBV4-3 to TRBJ2-1; TRBD2 matches 9 bases. V trimming: 0 bases; J trimming: 4 bases; junction bases outside the gene matches: 7. Germline-derived CDR1 and CDR2 are LGHNA and YSLEER. This CDR3 comprises 17 residues. Here the CDR3 reads CASSQDWASGIYNEQFF. The DNA of the CDR3 is TGCGCCAGCAGCCAAGATTGGGCTAGCGGGATATACAATGAGCAGTTCTTC.

The CDR3 is CSATLKREQFF. The CDR3, as DNA: TGCAGTGCTACCCTAAAGCGGGAGCAGTTCTTC. V gene TRBV20-1 combines with J gene TRBJ2-1; D may be TRBD2 (5 bases). The CDR3 totals 11 residues. CDR1 is DFQATT and CDR2 is SNEGSKA in the germline V gene (reference sequence). V dropped 4 bases and J dropped 10 bases, with 11 bases sitting between them.

This chain connects TRBV5-1 to TRBJ2-7; D may be TRBD2 (5 bases). Trimming removed 4 bases from V and 5 bases from J, with 19 bases in between. The germline V gene encodes CDR1 SGHRS and CDR2 YFSETQ. This CDR3 has 15 amino acids. The CDR3 sequence: CASSQPGSLSNEQYF. CDR3 DNA sequence: TGCGCCAGCAGCCAACCGGGATCATTATCTAACGAGCAGTACTTC.

J is TRBJ2-7 and V is TRBV28; 8 nucleotides align to TRBD1. Germline CDR1 and CDR2: MDHEN and SYDVKM. Unmatched junction bases numbered 11, after V lost 6 bases and J lost 4 bases. This CDR3 has 15 amino acids. The CDR3 nucleotides read TGTGCCAGCAGCCCTGTGGGACAGGCAACTTACGAGCAGTACTTC. Residues: CASSPVGQATYEQYF.

The chain recombines TRBV28 with TRBJ2-4; either TRBD1 or TRBD2 may fit D (5 bases each). The V gene's germline CDR1 is MDHEN and CDR2 SYDVKM. Trimming removed 8 bases at V and 5 bases at J, with 16 bases between. The CDR3 is 14 amino acids. The CDR3 nucleotides read TGTGCCAGCCGGGGTCTAGGACACGAAAACATTCAGTACTTC. Protein sequence: CASRGLGHENIQYF.

Many counts were recorded for this clonotype. The chain has TRBV7-9 and TRBJ2-1; 7 nucleotides align to TRBD2. The V segment lost 4 bases and the J segment 5 bases; nucleotides outside the gene matches: 5. Germline loops: CDR1 SEHNR, CDR2 FQNEAQ (reference sequence). This CDR3 contains 14 residues. The CDR3 loop reads CASSSVGGNNEQFF. As DNA, the CDR3 is TGTGCCAGCAGCTCCGTCGGGGGGAACAATGAGCAGTTCTTC.

In this sample, this clonotype turned up many times. The rearrangement uses TRBV5-1 and TRBJ2-7; 9 nucleotides line up with TRBD1. V lost 0 bases to trimming and J lost 1 base; unmatched junction nucleotides: 5. This CDR3 is built from 16 residues. Germline lookup yields CDR1 SGHRS and CDR2 YFSETQ. The CDR3 DNA follows: TGCGCCAGCAGCTTGGCGACAGGGGGTCCTTCCTACGAGCAGTACTTC. It translates to CASSLATGGPSYEQYF. The whole variable domain, remainder taken from reference TRBV5-1 and TRBJ2-7, is KAGVTQTPRYLIKTRGQQVTLSCSPISGHRSVSWYQQTPGQGLQFLFEYFSETQRNKGNFPGRFSGRQFSNSRSEMNVSTLELGDSALYLCASSLATGGPSYEQYFGPGTRLTVT.

The V call is TRBV6-1, the J call TRBJ2-7, with 7 bases fitting TRBD1. Germline V gene lookup returns CDR1 MNHNS and CDR2 SASEGT. V lost 8 bases, J lost 3 bases, and 10 bases stayed unmatched. This CDR3 contains 14 residues. The CDR3 DNA is TGTGCCAGCGGGTGGGGGACAGAGATCTACGAGCAGTACTTC. It yields the protein CASGWGTEIYEQYF.

In its sample, this clonotype was seen many times. The chain uses TRBV27 and TRBJ2-5; 10 nucleotides line up with TRBD1. The CDR3 is made up of 14 amino acids. CDR1 is MNHEY, CDR2 SMNVEV, per germline (reference sequence). Germline trimming cut 5 bases from V and 5 bases from J; bases unmatched to any gene: 5. The CDR3 sequence is CASSQDRGHETQYF. The CDR3 DNA sequence: TGTGCCAGCAGTCAAGACAGGGGGCACGAGACCCAGTACTTC.

This chain uses TRBV2 with TRBJ1-1; tentatively, D is TRBD1 (5 bases). V was pared by 7 bases and J by 4 bases, with 13 bases between. The CDR3 extends over 13 amino acids. Germline V gene lookup returns CDR1 SNHLY and CDR2 FYNNEI. DNA of the CDR3: TGTGCCAGCAACCAGGGAGTCGGCACTGAAGCTTTCTTT. It codes for CASNQGVGTEAFF.

This clonotype occurred a few times. The gene calls are TRBV9 and TRBJ2-3; D is unclear. CDR1 SGDLS and CDR2 YYNGEE come from the germline V gene. Trimming removed 6 bases from V and 3 bases from J, with 11 bases in between. The CDR3 totals 13 residues. CDR3 sequence: CASNLLGTDTQYF. CDR3 nucleotides: TGTGCCAGCAACCTTCTGGGGACAGATACGCAGTATTTT.